This paragraph reports one TCR beta chain. No antigen is known for it. A much larger clone lies one base from this, so it may be a read error. With a J-beta primer mix and a sample-barcoded 5' primer, a second PCR ran roughly 6 to 11 cycles. Carrying 12 random nucleotides, a template-switch adaptor labeled each individual cDNA molecule. TCRdb called the 5' RACE reads again in MiXCR, with one record for every CDR3 protein. The data show about 840,000 distinct CDR3 sequences, 25% to 30% seen once. The ends were cut back, 2 bases at V and 15 bases at J, with 20 bases in the middle. This CDR3 is 14 amino acids long. Germline assignment: CDR1 MDHEN and CDR2 SYDVKM. The data were taken from a study of blood T cells in healthy people across ages. Study-wide points: Long-lived donors exceeded aged donors in naive CD4+ cells and diversity.

This sample was shared with a second study, whose subject was T cells of mothers and their children. As that report states: Extracted RNA, in its entirety, went into cDNA synthesis at about 1.5 ug per 15 ul. Nobody spotted any persistent microchimeric T cell clones.

The rearrangement links TRBV28 to TRBJ2-4; D perhaps matches TRBD1 (6 bases). The sequenced sample was blood. This clonotype originated in a woman aged 40 to 50 in good health. CDR3 region: CASSLTGQSYERYF. The CDR3 DNA follows: TGTGCCAGCAGTTTAACCGGACAGTCGTACGAGCGGTACTTC.